These T cell receptor beta chains were read from a single sample in a study of T cells expressing NK-cell markers. Using the 5' RACE reads, TCRdb records one entry per CDR3 protein without DNA. Its clone listing holds about 260,000 distinct CDR3 sequences. The sample consisted of blood T cells: a sorted CD56 or NKG2C T cell subset, CD4+ or CD8+ T cells, or bulk PBMC T cells (not recorded which). The source of these receptors is a man younger than 35 in good health. Each CDR3 is given with its conserved first and last residue. The order of the fields is CDR3 protein, J gene, V gene.

CDR3: CSARDSLERGLDTQYF
J: TRBJ2-3
V: TRBV20-1

CDR3: CASSLVRGEDEQFF
J: TRBJ2-1
V: TRBV12-3/TRBV12-4

CDR3: CASSYWGGRIYNEQFF
J: TRBJ2-1
V: TRBV14

CDR3: CASSPLREDTEAFF
J: TRBJ1-1
V: TRBV9

CDR3: CAISELGQGGGRSSGANVLTF
J: TRBJ2-6
V: TRBV10-3

CDR3: CATSRVGTGTDTQYF
J: TRBJ2-3
V: TRBV15

CDR3: CASSLRLVSISYNEQFF
J: TRBJ2-1
V: TRBV11-2

CDR3: CASSYSSIAPSPFF
J: TRBJ2-1
V: TRBV6-5

CDR3: CASSLEQVVGNTIYF
J: TRBJ1-3
V: TRBV5-1

CDR3: CATSEGGVANEKLFF
J: TRBJ1-4
V: TRBV24-1

CDR3: CASRRDGGNEQFF
J: TRBJ2-1
V: TRBV11-3

CDR3: CASSLSPSFDLSGYTF
J: TRBJ1-2
V: TRBV12-3/TRBV12-4

CDR3: CASSISGGQETQYF
J: TRBJ2-5
V: TRBV19

CDR3: CASSYLPQNTEAFF
J: TRBJ1-1
V: TRBV6-5

CDR3: CASSLQEIRAYNEQFF
J: TRBJ2-1
V: TRBV5-1

CDR3: CSVVLGETQYF
J: TRBJ2-5
V: TRBV29-1

CDR3: CAWSQRQGNSPLHF
J: TRBJ1-6
V: TRBV30

CDR3: CASRDPVVSNQPQHF
J: TRBJ1-5
V: TRBV6-1

CDR3: CASSLDRVGDTQYF
J: TRBJ2-3
V: TRBV11-2

CDR3: CASRNTGQGIGNTIYF
J: TRBJ1-3
V: TRBV12-3/TRBV12-4

CDR3: CASSQIPAGQGTNTEAFF
J: TRBJ1-1
V: TRBV3-1

CDR3: CASSLSGTISYYEQYF
J: TRBJ2-7
V: TRBV7-2

CDR3: CASNQRGGLASYEQYF
J: TRBJ2-7
V: TRBV6-2/TRBV6-3

CDR3: CASSLTGNGYTF
J: TRBJ1-2
V: TRBV5-4